This entry is about one TCR beta chain. Assay used: immunoSEQ multiplex PCR; TCRdb lists only in-frame clones, some missing. The sample yields more than 200,000 clones, 70% to 90% seen once. This entry is derived from a study of blood T cell repertoires in COVID-19. Recruits, aged roughly 18 to 95 years, lived in roughly 22 US areas. This TCR derives from a woman aged 45-60 years who had recovered from COVID-19. The sequenced sample consisted of PBMCs or T cells enriched from blood (not recorded which).

The CDR3 region has the DNA TGCGCCAGCAGCTTGGCCCCACTCTCAGATACGCAGTATTTT. Amino acid sequence: CASSLAPLSDTQYF. The chain has TRBV5-1 and TRBJ2-3, with D uncertain. This CDR3 has 14 amino acids. Germline loops: CDR1 SGHRS, CDR2 YFSETQ. Deletions cut 0 bases from V and 4 bases from J, with 9 bases between.